This is a list of T cell receptor beta chains from one sample in a study of T cells in Graves' hyperthyroidism and ophthalmopathy. TCRdb ran MiXCR on the multiplex PCR reads and lists one entry per CDR3 protein. The sample has around 23,000 distinct CDR3 sequences; 45% to 55% are singletons. Sequencing input: blood. Every receptor here comes from a woman aged 35 to 49 with Graves' hyperthyroidism that later progressed to Graves' ophthalmopathy. Each CDR3 is given with its conserved first and last residue. The D gene is left open where the match is weak. Clone size, where shown, is once, few, many, or a class for clones that have expanded.

v_gene,j_gene,d_gene,abundance,len,CDR3nt,CDR3aa
TRBV15,TRBJ2-1,.,.,14,TGTGCCACCAGCAGAGAGATATGGGACAATGAGCAGTTCTTC,CATSREIWDNEQFF
TRBV20-1,TRBJ2-7,.,once,11,TGCAGTGCTAGGTACGGTTACGAGCAGTACTTC,CSARYGYEQYF
TRBV6-1,TRBJ1-2,TRBD1,.,15,TGTGCCAGCAGTGAAAGGACAGGGAGGGGCAGTGGCTACACCTTC,CASSERTGRGSGYTF
TRBV20-1,TRBJ2-2,.,.,16,TGCAGTGCTACCTCGGTCCGGGGGCCCGGGGCTGGGGAGCTGTTTTTT,CSATSVRGPGAGELFF
TRBV9,TRBJ2-2,.,few,15,.,CASSVVAGGAGELFF
TRBV30,TRBJ1-6,TRBD1,many,13,TGTGCCGGGACAGGAAGGTCCGATTCACCCCTCCACTTT,CAGTGRSDSPLHF
TRBV12-3/TRBV12-4,TRBJ2-1,.,.,16,TGTGCCAGCAGTGAAGACACGCTAGGGTCCTACAATGAGCAGTTCTTC,CASSEDTLGSYNEQFF
TRBV7-2,TRBJ2-3,.,many,16,TGTGCCAAAACCGACCCCCGGGGCCGCAGCACAGATACGCAGTATTTT,CAKTDPRGRSTDTQYF
TRBV5-1,TRBJ2-1,.,.,16,TGCGCCAGCAGCTTGGAGGGCGGGACGCACTACAATGAGCAGTTCTTC,CASSLEGGTHYNEQFF
TRBV20-1,TRBJ2-1,TRBD1,.,13,TGCAGTGTTCGACAGGGAATCTACAATGAGCAGTTCTTC,CSVRQGIYNEQFF
TRBV19,TRBJ2-7,.,few,14,TGTGCCAGTAGTATCGGTTCGGGATCCTACGAGCAGTACTTC,CASSIGSGSYEQYF
TRBV7-9,TRBJ1-6,TRBD1,medium-sized,14,TGTGCCAGCATCGGAGGGGGCGGGAATTCACCCCTCCACTTT,CASIGGGGNSPLHF
TRBV7-8,TRBJ2-7,.,.,14,TGTGCCAGCAGCTCCTACGGACTTACCTACGAGCAGTACTTC,CASSSYGLTYEQYF
TRBV30,TRBJ2-7,TRBD2,.,15,TGTGCCAGCTCACCCGAGCGGGGTTTATCCTACGAGCAGTACTTC,CASSPERGLSYEQYF
TRBV7-3,TRBJ1-3,.,.,12,TGTGCCAGTAGCGACCAGATGAACACCATATATTTT,CASSDQMNTIYF
TRBV6-4,TRBJ2-3,TRBD2,.,15,TGTGCCAGCAGTCTGACTAGCGGGAGTCCAGATACGCAGTATTTT,CASSLTSGSPDTQYF
TRBV7-3,TRBJ2-2,.,.,15,TGTGCCATCGGCCTATCAGGGTCAGACATCGGGGAGCTGTTTTTT,CAIGLSGSDIGELFF
TRBV29-1,TRBJ1-1,.,.,13,TGCAGCGTTCAAATCGCCATGAACACTGAAGCTTTCTTT,CSVQIAMNTEAFF
TRBV10-1,TRBJ2-2,.,many,14,TGCGCCAGCAGTGAGTCTCAGACCACCGGGGAGCTGTTTTTT,CASSESQTTGELFF
TRBV20-1,TRBJ1-1,TRBD1,medium-sized,12,TGCAGTGCTAGGGACAGGGGGAATGAAGCTTTCTTT,CSARDRGNEAFF
TRBV10-2,TRBJ2-3,TRBD2,.,13,TGCGCCAGCAGTAGCGGGAGGGCAGATACGCAGTATTTT,CASSSGRADTQYF
TRBV30,TRBJ1-4,.,.,14,TGTGCCTGGAGCGAGGGGGTAACTAATGAAAATCTGTTTTTT,CAWSEGVTNENLFF
TRBV20-1,TRBJ2-2,.,.,16,TGCAGTGCTGCAGATCCGGGGACGGACCACACCGGGGAGCTGTTTTTT,CSAADPGTDHTGELFF
TRBV30,TRBJ2-1,TRBD1,many,14,TGTGCCTGTAGCCGGACAGGGCGGTACAATGAGCAGTTCTTC,CACSRTGRYNEQFF
TRBV10-1,TRBJ2-7,.,many,12,TGCGCCAGCAGTGAGACGGGGTACGAGCAGTACTTC,CASSETGYEQYF
TRBV2,TRBJ1-5,.,.,15,TGTGCCAGCAGTGTAGGCCGAGGTGGCAATCAGCCCCAGCATTTT,CASSVGRGGNQPQHF
TRBV25-1,TRBJ2-1,TRBD2,.,14,TGTGCCAGCAGTGGGACTAGCGGGGTAAATGAGCAGTTCTTC,CASSGTSGVNEQFF